This T cell receptor (beta chain) derives from a study of Graves' ophthalmopathy and Graves' hyperthyroidism. Study conclusions and caveats: Blood was where most expanded thyroid clonotypes above 0.001 frequency also turned up. Between ophthalmopathy and stable hyperthyroidism, a 13-signature model drew a separation with 85% to 90% sensitivity and around 80% specificity.

Having ophthalmopathy, the donors showed moderate-to-severe activity, CAS ≥3 and NOSPECS ≥4, with disease lasting under 3 months. V lost 6 bases and J lost 4; bases outside the gene matches: 7. The CDR3 covers 14 residues. Concerning this clonotype: The antigen is undetermined. With a much larger clone just one base away, this may be a read error.

RNA served as the template for amplifying TCR beta CDR3 regions. The workflow started with a first-round RT-PCR run with HTBI primers and then moved on to a second-round multiplex PCR. TCRdb re-called the multiplex PCR reads through MiXCR, storing one row per CDR3 protein. Among 450,000 or so distinct CDR3 sequences listed, 13% to 15% were seen once. The rearrangement uses TRBV12-3 or TRBV12-4 and TRBJ1-2; 8 bases are a match to TRBD1. Sequencing input: blood. The TCR was taken from a woman aged 25 to 39 with Graves' ophthalmopathy. The CDR3 loop reads CASSRTGSLYGYTF. The CDR3 coding sequence is TGTGCCAGCAGCCGGACAGGGTCCCTCTATGGCTACACCTTC.